The TCR beta chain under discussion was sequenced for a study of cytomegalovirus exposure and HLA in healthy donors. In the PCR, 60 Vbeta and 13 Jbeta primers were used. Repertoires were generated with immunoSEQ multiplex PCR, while TCRdb's copy carries only in-frame clones and drops some. The sample consists of roughly 26,000 clones, 70% of them appearing once. Remarks on this clone: No antigen is known for it.

Overall study findings and caveats: In a later analysis, TCR beta V- and J-gene trimming showed a link to a missense DCLRE1C variant. Associated with cytomegalovirus, according to the listing, were 150 to 200 TCR beta chains. Three CMV-associated chains were confirmed in vitro to be specific for CMV antigens.

Each of the donors was a healthy bone marrow donor. Germline V lookup: CDR1 SGHVS, CDR2 FQNEAQ. The junction had 3 bases not matched to a gene; V was cut back by 2 bases and J by 9 bases. The CDR3 extends over 14 amino acids. V usage is TRBV7-8 and J usage is TRBJ1-6, with 8 bases fitting TRBD1. The specimen sequenced was PBMCs. This TCR came from a woman aged 50 to 60 in good health and CMV-seronegative. CDR3 protein: CASSLPGQASPLHF. The CDR3 nucleotides are TGTGCCAGCAGCTTACCGGGACAGGCTTCACCCCTCCACTTT.